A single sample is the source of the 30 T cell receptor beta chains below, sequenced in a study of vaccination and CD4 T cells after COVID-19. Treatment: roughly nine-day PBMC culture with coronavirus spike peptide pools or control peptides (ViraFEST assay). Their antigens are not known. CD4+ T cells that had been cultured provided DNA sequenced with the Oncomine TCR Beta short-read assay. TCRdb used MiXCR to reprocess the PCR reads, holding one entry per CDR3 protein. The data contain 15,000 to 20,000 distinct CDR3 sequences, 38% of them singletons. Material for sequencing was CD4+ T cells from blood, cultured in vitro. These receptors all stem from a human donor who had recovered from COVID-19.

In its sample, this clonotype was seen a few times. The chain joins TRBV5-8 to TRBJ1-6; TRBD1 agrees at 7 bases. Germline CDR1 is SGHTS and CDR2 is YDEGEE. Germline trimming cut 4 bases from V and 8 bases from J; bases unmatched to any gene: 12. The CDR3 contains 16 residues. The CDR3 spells CASSARQGSPYSPLHF. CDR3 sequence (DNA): TGTGCCAGCAGCGCCAGACAGGGATCCCCTTATTCACCCCTCCACTTT.

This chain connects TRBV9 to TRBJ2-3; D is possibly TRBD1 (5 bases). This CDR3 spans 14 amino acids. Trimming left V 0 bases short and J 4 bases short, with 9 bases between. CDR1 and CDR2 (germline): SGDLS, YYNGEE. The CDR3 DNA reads TGTGCCAGCAGCGTAGGGGGCCGGTCAGATACGCAGTATTTT. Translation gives CASSVGGRSDTQYF.

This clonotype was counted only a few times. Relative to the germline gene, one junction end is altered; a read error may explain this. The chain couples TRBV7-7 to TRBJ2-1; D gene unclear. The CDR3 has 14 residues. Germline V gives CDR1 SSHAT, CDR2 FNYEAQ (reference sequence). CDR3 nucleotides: TGTGCTAGCAGCTTAGGTCTCGTCTCTCCTGAGCAGTTCTTC. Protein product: CASSLGLVSPEQFF.

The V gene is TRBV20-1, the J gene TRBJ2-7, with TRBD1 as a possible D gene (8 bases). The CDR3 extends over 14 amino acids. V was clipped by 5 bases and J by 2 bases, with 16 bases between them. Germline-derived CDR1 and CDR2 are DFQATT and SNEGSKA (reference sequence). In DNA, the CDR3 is TGCAGTGCTGCGGCGGGGGACAGGCCCTACGAGCAGTACTTC. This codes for CSAAAGDRPYEQYF.

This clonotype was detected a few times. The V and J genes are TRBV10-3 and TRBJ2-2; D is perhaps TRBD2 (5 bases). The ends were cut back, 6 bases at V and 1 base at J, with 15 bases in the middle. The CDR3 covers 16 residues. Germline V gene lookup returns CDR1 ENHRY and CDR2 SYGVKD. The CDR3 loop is CAISDLGRGNTGELFF. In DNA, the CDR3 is TGTGCCATCAGCGACTTAGGACGGGGGAACACCGGGGAGCTGTTTTTT.

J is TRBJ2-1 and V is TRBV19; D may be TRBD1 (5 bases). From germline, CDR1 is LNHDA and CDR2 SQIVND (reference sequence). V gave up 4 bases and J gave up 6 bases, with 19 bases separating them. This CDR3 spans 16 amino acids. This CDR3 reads CASSTFQGMYRNEQFF. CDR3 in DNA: TGTGCCAGTAGTACATTTCAGGGTATGTACCGCAATGAGCAGTTCTTC.

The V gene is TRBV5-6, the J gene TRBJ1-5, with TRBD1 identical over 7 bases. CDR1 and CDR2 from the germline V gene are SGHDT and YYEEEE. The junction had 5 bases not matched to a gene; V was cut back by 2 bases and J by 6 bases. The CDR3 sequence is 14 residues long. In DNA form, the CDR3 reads TGTGCCAGCAGCTTCGACAGGGCAGGTCAGCCCCAGCATTTT. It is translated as CASSFDRAGQPQHF.

The CDR3 reads CASSPRGGQPQHF. CDR3 coding DNA: TGTGCCAGCAGCCCCCGTGGGGGTCAGCCCCAGCATTTT. V and J are TRBV9 and TRBJ1-5, with D possibly TRBD1 on 5 matching bases. Germline lookup yields CDR1 SGDLS and CDR2 YYNGEE. This CDR3 has 13 residues. The germline V and J ends were trimmed by 4 bases and 6 bases, with 11 bases remaining between them.

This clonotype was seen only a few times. CDR3: CASEQGKFTPTDTQYF. The CDR3 DNA reads as TGTGCCAGCGAACAAGGGAAGTTTACCCCCACAGATACGCAGTATTTT. V usage is TRBV2 and J usage is TRBJ2-3; D is uncertain. The CDR3 is 16 residues long. V was pared by 8 bases and J by 2 bases, with 20 bases between. Germline CDR1 SNHLY, CDR2 FYNNEI.

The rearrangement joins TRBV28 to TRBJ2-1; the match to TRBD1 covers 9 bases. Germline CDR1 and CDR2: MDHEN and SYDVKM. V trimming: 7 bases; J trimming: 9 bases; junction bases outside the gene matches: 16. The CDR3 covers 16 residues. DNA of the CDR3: TGTGCCAGCATCCAAGGAGGGGGACAGGGAGGAGGTGAGCAGTTCTTC. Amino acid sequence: CASIQGGGQGGGEQFF.

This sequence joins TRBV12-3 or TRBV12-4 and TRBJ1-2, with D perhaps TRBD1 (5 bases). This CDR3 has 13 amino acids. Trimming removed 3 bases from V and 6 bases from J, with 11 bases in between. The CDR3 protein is CASSFAGTDGYTF. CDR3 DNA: TGTGCCAGCAGTTTCGCAGGGACGGATGGCTACACCTTC.

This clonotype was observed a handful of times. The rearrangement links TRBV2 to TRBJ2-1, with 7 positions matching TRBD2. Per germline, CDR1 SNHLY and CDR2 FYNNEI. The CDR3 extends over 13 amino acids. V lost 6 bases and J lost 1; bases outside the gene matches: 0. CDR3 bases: TGTGCCAGCAGACTAGCGTCCTACAATGAGCAGTTCTTC. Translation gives CASRLASYNEQFF.

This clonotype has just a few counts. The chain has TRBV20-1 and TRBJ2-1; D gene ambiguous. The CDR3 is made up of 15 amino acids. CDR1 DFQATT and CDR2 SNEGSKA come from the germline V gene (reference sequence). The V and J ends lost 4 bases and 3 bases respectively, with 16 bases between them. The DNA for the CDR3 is TGCAGTGCTATCTCTCCTTTTTCGGGCTACAATGAGCAGTTCTTC. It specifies CSAISPFSGYNEQFF.

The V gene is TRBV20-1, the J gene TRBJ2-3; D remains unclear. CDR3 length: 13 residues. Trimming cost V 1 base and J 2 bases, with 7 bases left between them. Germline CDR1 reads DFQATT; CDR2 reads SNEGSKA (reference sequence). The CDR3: CSARVQTTDTQYF. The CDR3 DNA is TGCAGTGCTAGAGTACAGACCACAGATACGCAGTATTTT.

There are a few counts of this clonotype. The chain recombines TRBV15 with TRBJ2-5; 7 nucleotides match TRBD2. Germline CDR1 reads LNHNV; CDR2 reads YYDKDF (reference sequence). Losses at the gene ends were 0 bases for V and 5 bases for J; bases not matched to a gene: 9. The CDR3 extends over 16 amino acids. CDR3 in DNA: TGTGCCACCAGCAGAGATCTAGGGGAGGGCCGGGAGACCCAGTACTTC. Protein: CATSRDLGEGRETQYF. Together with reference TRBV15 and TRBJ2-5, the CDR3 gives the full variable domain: DAMVIQNPRYQVTQFGKPVTLSCSQTLNHNVMYWYQQKSSQAPKLLFHYYDKDFNNEADTPDNFQSRRPNTSFCFLDIRSPGLGDTAMYLCATSRDLGEGRETQYFGPGTRLLVL.

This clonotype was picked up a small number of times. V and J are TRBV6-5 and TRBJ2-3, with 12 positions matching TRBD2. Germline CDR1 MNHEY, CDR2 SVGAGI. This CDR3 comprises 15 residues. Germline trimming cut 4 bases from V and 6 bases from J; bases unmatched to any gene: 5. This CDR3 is CASSSTSGRMDTQYF. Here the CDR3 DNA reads TGTGCCAGCAGTTCGACTAGCGGGAGAATGGATACGCAGTATTTT.

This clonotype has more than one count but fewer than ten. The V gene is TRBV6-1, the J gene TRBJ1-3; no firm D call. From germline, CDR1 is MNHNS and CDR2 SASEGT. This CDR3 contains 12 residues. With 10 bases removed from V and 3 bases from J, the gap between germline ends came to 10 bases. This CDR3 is CATRSDGNTIYF. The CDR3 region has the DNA TGTGCCACCCGAAGTGATGGAAACACCATATATTTT.

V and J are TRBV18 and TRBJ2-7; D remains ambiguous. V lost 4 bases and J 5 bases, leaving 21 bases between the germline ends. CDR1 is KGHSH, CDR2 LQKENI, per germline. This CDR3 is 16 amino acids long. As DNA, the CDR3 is TGTGCCAGCTCACACAAACTGGGATCCCCTCGGGACGAGCAGTACTTC. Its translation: CASSHKLGSPRDEQYF. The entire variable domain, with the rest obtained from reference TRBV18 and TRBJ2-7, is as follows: NAGVMQNPRHLVRRRGQEARLRCSPMKGHSHVYWYRQLPEEGLKFMVYLQKENIIDESGMPKERFSAEFPKEGPSILRIQQVVRGDSAAYFCASSHKLGSPRDEQYFGPGTRLTVT.

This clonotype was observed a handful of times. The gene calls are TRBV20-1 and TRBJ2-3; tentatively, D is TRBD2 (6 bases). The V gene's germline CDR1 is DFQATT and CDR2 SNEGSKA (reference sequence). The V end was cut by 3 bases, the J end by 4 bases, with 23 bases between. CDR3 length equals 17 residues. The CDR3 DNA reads TGCAGTGCTAGCTATCCCACTAGGGACTTACAGGCAGATACGCAGTATTTT. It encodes CSASYPTRDLQADTQYF.

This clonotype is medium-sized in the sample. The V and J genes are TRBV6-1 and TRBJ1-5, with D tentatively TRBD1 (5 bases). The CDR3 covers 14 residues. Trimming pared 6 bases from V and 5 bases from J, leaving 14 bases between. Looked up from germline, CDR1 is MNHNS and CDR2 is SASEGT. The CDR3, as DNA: TGTGCCAGCAGGGGGACCGCCAGGGATCAGCCCCAGCATTTT. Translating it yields CASRGTARDQPQHF.

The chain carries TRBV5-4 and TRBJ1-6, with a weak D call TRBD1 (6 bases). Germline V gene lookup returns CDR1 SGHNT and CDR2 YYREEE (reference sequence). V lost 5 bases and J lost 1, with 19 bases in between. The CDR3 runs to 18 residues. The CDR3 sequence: CASRSWGPIGSYNSPLHF. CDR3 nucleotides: TGTGCCAGCAGGAGTTGGGGGCCAATAGGGTCCTATAATTCACCCCTCCACTTT.

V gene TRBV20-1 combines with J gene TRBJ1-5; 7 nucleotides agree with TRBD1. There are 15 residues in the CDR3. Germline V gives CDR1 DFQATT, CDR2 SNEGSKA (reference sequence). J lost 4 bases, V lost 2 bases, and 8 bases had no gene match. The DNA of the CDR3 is TGCAGTGCTAGATCGCTTGAGACAGGGAATCAGCCCCAGCATTTT. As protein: CSARSLETGNQPQHF.

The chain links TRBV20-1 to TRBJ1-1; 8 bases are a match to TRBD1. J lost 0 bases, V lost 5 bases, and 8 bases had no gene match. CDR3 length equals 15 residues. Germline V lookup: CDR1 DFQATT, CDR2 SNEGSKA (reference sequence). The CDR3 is CSAARTGRMNTEAFF. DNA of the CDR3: TGCAGTGCTGCCCGGACAGGGCGAATGAACACTGAAGCTTTCTTT.

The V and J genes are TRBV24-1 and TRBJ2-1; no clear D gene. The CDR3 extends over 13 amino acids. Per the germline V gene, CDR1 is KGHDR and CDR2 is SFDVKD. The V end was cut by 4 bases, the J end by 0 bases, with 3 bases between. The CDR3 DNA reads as TGTGCCACCAGTGAGAACTCCTACAATGAGCAGTTCTTC. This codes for CATSENSYNEQFF.

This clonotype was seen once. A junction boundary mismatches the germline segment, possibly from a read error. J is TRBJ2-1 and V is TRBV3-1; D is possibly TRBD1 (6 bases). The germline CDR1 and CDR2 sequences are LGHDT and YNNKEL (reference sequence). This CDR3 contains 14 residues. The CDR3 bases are TGTGCCAGCAGCCGACAGGCCGGGGCTACCCGCCCGTCCTTC. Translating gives CASSRQAGATRPSF.

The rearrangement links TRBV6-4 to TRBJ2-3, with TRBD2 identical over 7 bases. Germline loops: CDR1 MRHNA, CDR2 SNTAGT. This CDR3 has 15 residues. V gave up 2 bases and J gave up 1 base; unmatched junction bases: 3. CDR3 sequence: CASSDGAGGTDTQYF. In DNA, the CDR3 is TGTGCCAGCAGTGACGGGGCGGGAGGCACAGATACGCAGTATTTT.

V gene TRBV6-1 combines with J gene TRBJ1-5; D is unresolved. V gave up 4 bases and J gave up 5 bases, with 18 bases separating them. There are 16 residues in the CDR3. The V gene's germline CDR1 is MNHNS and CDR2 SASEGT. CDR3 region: CASSASLLWEDQPQHF. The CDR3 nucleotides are TGTGCCAGCAGTGCCTCCTTGTTGTGGGAGGATCAGCCCCAGCATTTT.

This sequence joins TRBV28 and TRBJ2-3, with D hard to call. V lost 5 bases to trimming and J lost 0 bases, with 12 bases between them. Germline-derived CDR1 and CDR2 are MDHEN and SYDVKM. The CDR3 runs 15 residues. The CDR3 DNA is TGTGCCAGCAGTAAACAAGTGCGAAGCACAGATACGCAGTATTTT. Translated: CASSKQVRSTDTQYF.

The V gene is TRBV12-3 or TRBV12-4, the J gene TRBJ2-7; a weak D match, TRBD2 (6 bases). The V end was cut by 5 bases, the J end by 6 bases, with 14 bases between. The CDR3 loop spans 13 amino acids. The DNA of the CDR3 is TGTGCCAGCAGTCCCGGAGTAGCGGCCGAGCAGTACTTC. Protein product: CASSPGVAAEQYF.

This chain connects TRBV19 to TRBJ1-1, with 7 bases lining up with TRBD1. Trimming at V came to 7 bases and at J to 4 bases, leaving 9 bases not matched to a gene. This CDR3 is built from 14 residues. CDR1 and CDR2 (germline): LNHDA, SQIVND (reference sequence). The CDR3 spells CASTPKGAGTEAFF. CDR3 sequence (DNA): TGTGCCAGTACCCCTAAGGGGGCTGGCACTGAAGCTTTCTTT. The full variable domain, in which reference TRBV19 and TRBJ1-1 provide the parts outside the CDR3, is DGGITQSPKYLFRKEGQNVTLSCEQNLNHDAMYWYRQDPGQGLRLIYYSQIVNDFQKGDIAEGYSVSREKKESFPLTVTSAQKNPTAFYLCASTPKGAGTEAFFGQGTRLTVV.